This TCR beta chain is from a study of T-cell reconstitution after alpha-beta-depleted transplantation in children (TCRdb year 2016). At the level of the whole study: Using TCR repertoire profiling, the study quantitatively followed how T-cell immune reconstitution unfolded in children after TCRalphabeta/CD19-depleted allogeneic hematopoietic cell transplantation.

This clonotype showed up many times. Its cognate antigen has yet to be identified. The input lacks base qualities; no much larger clone sits a single base away. Taken with the paper, the label for treatment or condition translates to: allogeneic hematopoietic cell transplantation with graft depleted of TCRalphabeta T cells and CD19 B cells. The transplant recipients were children given TCRalphabeta/CD19-depleted allogeneic hematopoietic cell grafts. CDR1 DFQATT and CDR2 SNEGSKA are derived from the germline V gene (reference sequence). The CDR3 sequence holds 11 residues, the cysteine and phenylalanine included. CDR3 DNA only is kept here, 33 bases in frame from base 1. The library was generated by PCR. TCRdb shows the sequencer as Illumina HiSeq 2500. TCR libraries were prepared with molecular barcoding, using unique molecular identifiers to normalize TCRbeta repertoire quantification. TCRdb trimmed public reads at Q25 via fastp, called clones via MiXCR and kept in-frame beta chains. Rows with one shared CDR3 protein collapse into an entry with the most common genes and DNA. The sample table contains approximately 300,000 distinct CDR3 sequences; only one count was recorded for 7.5% to 9% of them. Of the sample, over 7.5% falls within the top ten clones.

The paper's findings and limits, for the study overall: Over the following months the frequencies of hyperexpanded clones went down, and after one year T-cell counts and TCRbeta diversity were mostly credited to newly produced T cells. The apparently early recovery of alphabetaT-cell counts about two months after transplant reportedly depended on only several hundred rapidly expanded clones that came from non-depleted graft cells. In some patients, high TCRbeta diversity at day 60 was attributed to recipient T cells and intrathymic progenitors that had survived conditioning.

Sequencing used peripheral blood, obtained 360 days after TCRalphabeta/CD19-depleted stem cell transplant. In this chain, TRBV20-1 is recombined with TRBJ1-2, with no reliable assignment of the D segment. The TCR originated in a female patient aged 2-15 years who had a stem cell transplant for Fanconi anemia, so the T cells may come from the graft donor. The CDR3 protein is CRYAGVYGYTF. Here is the DNA: TGCCGTTATGCCGGGGTCTATGGCTACACCTTC.